This T cell receptor (beta chain) was captured in a study of blood T cell repertoires in COVID-19. Study summary: PBMCs, B-cell-depleted T cells, or T cells provided the cDNA or gDNA that made up the material.

Some clones are missing from TCRdb's copy, which holds only in-frame ones; the method was immunoSEQ multiplex PCR. The profile covers around 190,000 clones, with 88% appearing a single time and more than 8.5% taken by the ten largest. With 5 bases clipped from V and 2 bases from J, the junction kept 4 bases outside the gene matches. The length of the CDR3 is 14 residues. Per germline, CDR1 SGHVS and CDR2 FQNEAQ. The receptor comes from a young woman who had recovered from COVID-19. The chain combines TRBV7-8 with TRBJ2-7; TRBD2 aligns across 9 bases. Sequenced sample: PBMCs or T cells enriched from blood (not recorded which). In nucleotides, the CDR3 is TGTGCCAGCAGCCTGACTAGCGGACCCTACGAGCAGTACTTC. This translates into CASSLTSGPYEQYF.